A single TCR beta chain is shown here with its context. The data originate from a study of T cell responses to AZD1222 COVID-19 vaccine. CDR3 length: 14 amino acids. The J segment lost 4 bases and the V segment lost 5 bases, leaving 3 bases of the junction unmatched. Germline assignment: CDR1 MDHEN and CDR2 SYDVKM. Clones were sequenced by immunoSEQ multiplex PCR, and TCRdb holds only the in-frame ones, with some missing. The sample holds about 130,000 clones; 92% are singletons and the top ten take under 3.5%. The chain employs TRBV28 and TRBJ1-1; 11 bases fit TRBD1. The source is an adult who received the AZD1222 COVID-19 vaccine. This specimen consisted of peripheral blood, obtained 28 days after the second AZD1222 dose. CDR3 DNA: TGTGCCAGCAGTGGACAGGGGGCGCCCACTGAAGCTTTCTTT. Translated: CASSGQGAPTEAFF.